This TCR beta chain came from a study of blood T cell repertoires in COVID-19 (dated by TCRdb to about 2020). Notes on the research overall: Samples from collaborators originated in the United States, Italy and Spain and spanned both the acute and convalescent phases of COVID-19. The material from the prospective study consisted of cDNA or gDNA derived from T cells, B-cell-depleted T cells, or PBMCs. Deeply sampled blood TCRbeta repertoires from subjects exposed to, actively infected with, or recovered from COVID-19 were included in the dataset. The repertoires were released in a freely available public database intended as a resource for research on the immune response to SARS-CoV-2. Samples came from the ongoing ImmuneRACE study (first 160 participants) plus 1,254 subjects from 6 global collaborators. A de-identified subject ID, COVID-19 status, age in years and sex were almost always included in the sample metadata. Where available, HLA class I and class II types were taken from metadata supplied by the sample provider and were not determined by assay-based typing. Here is what the overall study found, with its caveats: How much clinical and demographic metadata was included differed by source and by participant, and the metadata was provided uncurated.

The immunoSEQ Assay, a bias-controlled multiplex PCR, was used to amplify TCRbeta CDR3 regions from genomic DNA. Per the source publication's procedure: The number of nucleated cells in each sample was estimated from the amplification of reference gene primers within the assay. To quantify the absolute abundance of each unique TCRbeta CDR3 rearrangement, sequence reads were collapsed and filtered. Productive Simpson clonality was computed per sample as the square root of Simpson's diversity index over productive rearrangements. The table comes from immuneACCESS by way of TCRdb, which keeps in-frame sequences with V and J called. Part of the clones is missing from these tables; in studies checked, under half for an unresolved V gene and the rest for unknown reasons. D and trimming were read from the DNA, whereas the V and J calls and clone size are those reported in that table. The sample table contains 250,000 to 300,000 clones; only one count was recorded for roughly 90% of them. Together, the top ten hold approximately 1.5% of the sample.

For this clone: What antigen it recognizes has not been identified. Base qualities were left out, and no much larger clone turns up one base away.

Taken from the germline V gene, the CDR1 and CDR2 loops are SGHDT and YYEEEE. Trimming removed 4 bases from V and 1 base from J, leaving 9 bases between the germline ends. Spanning cysteine to phenylalanine, the CDR3 consists of 14 amino acids. The only DNA kept is the CDR3, 42 bases in frame from the first base. Enrolling through a virtual design, the prospective study's participants ranged in age from roughly 18 to 90 years and lived across 20 to 30 United States geographic areas. To assign participants to cohorts, the prospective study relied on clinical history that participants themselves reported in a screening survey and a study questionnaire. For ImmuneRACE Cohort 3, a participant was defined as recovered based on two consecutive negative NP/OP PCR tests, clearance by a healthcare professional, or resolution of symptoms. Each participant in the prospective study had whole blood, serum and a nasopharyngeal or oropharyngeal swab collected by mobile phlebotomists. Additional blood draws and questionnaires over an approximately 2-month period could optionally be provided by prospective study participants. Blood samples from the prospective study were shipped frozen or at room temperature prior to DNA extraction.

The source is a woman aged 40 to 49 who had recovered from COVID-19. Input material: PBMCs or T cells enriched from blood (not recorded which). The chain joins TRBV5-6 to TRBJ1-3; no D gene is confidently identified. This receptor carries the CDR3 CASSVSGSGNTIYF. The DNA sequence is TGTGCCAGCAGCGTCTCGGGGTCTGGAAACACCATATATTTT.